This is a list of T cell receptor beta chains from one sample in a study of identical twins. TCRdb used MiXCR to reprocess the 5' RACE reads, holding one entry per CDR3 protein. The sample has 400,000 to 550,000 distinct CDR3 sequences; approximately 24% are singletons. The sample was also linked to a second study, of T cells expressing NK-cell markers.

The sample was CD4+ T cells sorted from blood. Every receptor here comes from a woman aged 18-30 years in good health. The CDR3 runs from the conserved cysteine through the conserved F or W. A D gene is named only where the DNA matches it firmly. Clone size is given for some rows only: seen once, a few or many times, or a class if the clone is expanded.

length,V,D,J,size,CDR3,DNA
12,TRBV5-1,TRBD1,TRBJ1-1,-,CASSYSGGEAFF,TGCGCCAGCAGCTACTCAGGGGGTGAAGCTTTCTTT
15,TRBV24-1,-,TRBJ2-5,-,CATSDTNTGGETQYF,TGTGCCACCAGTGATACTAACACCGGAGGGGAGACCCAGTACTTC
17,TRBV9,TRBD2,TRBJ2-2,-,CASSVAGSGGLAGELFF,TGTGCCAGCAGCGTAGCGGGAAGCGGGGGTCTGGCCGGGGAGCTGTTTTTT
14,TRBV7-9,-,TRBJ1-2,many,CASSLGDNLYGYTF,TGTGCCAGCAGCTTAGGGGACAACCTCTATGGCTACACCTTC
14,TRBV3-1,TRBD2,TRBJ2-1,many,CASSQSSGLSEQFF,TGTGCCAGCAGCCAATCTAGCGGGTTGTCTGAGCAGTTCTTC
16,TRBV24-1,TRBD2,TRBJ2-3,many,CATSASGGRGTDTQYF,TGTGCCACCAGTGCGTCGGGAGGGCGAGGCACAGATACGCAGTATTTT
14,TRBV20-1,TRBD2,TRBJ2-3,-,CSASRAGGPDTQYF,TGCAGTGCTAGTAGGGCGGGAGGGCCAGATACGCAGTATTTT
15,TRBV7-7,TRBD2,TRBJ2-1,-,CASSFSSGIYNEQFF,TGTGCCAGCAGCTTCTCTAGCGGGATCTACAATGAGCAGTTCTTC
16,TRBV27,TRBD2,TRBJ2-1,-,CASSNLRTSGVNEQFF,TGTGCCAGCAGTAACCTAAGGACTAGCGGGGTTAATGAGCAGTTCTTC
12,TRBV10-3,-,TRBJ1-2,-,CAISKEGDGYTF,TGTGCCATCAGCAAGGAAGGGGATGGCTACACCTTC
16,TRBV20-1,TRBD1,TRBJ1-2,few,CSARATGTGHRNGYTF,TGCAGTGCTAGAGCTACCGGGACAGGGCATCGGAATGGCTACACCTTC
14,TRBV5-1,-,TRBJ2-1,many,CASSLAFSFDEQFF,TGCGCCAGCAGCTTGGCCTTTTCCTTCGATGAGCAGTTCTTC
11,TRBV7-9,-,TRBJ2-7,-,CASSLRTEQYF,TGTGCCAGCAGCTTACGAACGGAGCAGTACTTC
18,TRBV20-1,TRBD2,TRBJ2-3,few,CSASDPLSSGGTTDTQYF,TGCAGTGCTAGTGACCCACTTTCTAGCGGGGGAACCACAGATACGCAGTATTTT
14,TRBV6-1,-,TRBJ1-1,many,CASSEFTVNTEAFF,TGTGCCAGCAGTGAATTTACCGTGAACACTGAAGCTTTCTTT
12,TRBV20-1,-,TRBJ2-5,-,CSAFPGRETQYF,TGCAGTGCTTTCCCGGGGCGAGAGACCCAGTACTTC
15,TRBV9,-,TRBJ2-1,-,CASSLRGSGDNEQFF,TGTGCCAGCAGCTTGAGGGGTAGCGGCGACAATGAGCAGTTCTTC
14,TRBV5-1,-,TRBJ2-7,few,CASSLGAFPAEQYF,TGCGCCAGCAGCTTGGGGGCCTTCCCGGCAGAGCAGTACTTC
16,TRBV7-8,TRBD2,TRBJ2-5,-,CASSPNSLAGGETQYF,TGTGCCAGCAGCCCGAACTCCCTAGCGGGGGGGGAGACCCAGTACTTC
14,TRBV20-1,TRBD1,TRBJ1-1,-,CSAGRQGMNTEAFF,TGCAGTGCTGGAAGACAGGGGATGAACACTGAAGCTTTCTTT